This is a list of T cell receptor beta chains from one sample in a study of tumor-infiltrating lymphocytes in primary liver carcinoma. TCRdb passed the multiplex PCR reads through MiXCR, listing each CDR3 protein once. The sample records approximately 73,000 distinct CDR3 sequences, 60% to 80% being singletons. The sample comprised liver tumor tissue from sampling region 4. The source is a man between 35 and 55 years old with primary liver carcinoma and hepatitis B virus infection. CDR3s include the opening cysteine and the closing phenylalanine or tryptophan. D genes are given only for firm matches. Not every row has a clone size; where given, it reads once, few, many or a size class.

>TRBJ2-7|TRBV6-5|NA|NA
CASSFTRTSEQYF
TGTGCCAGCAGTTTCACCAGGACCTCCGAGCAATACTTC
>TRBJ2-7|TRBV12-3/TRBV12-4|NA|NA
CASSSGPDDCLNEQYF
TGTGCCAGCAGTTCGGGTCCGGACGACTGCCTCAACGAGCAGTACTTC
>TRBJ1-2|TRBV4-1|many|NA
CASSQVTANYGYTF
TGCGCCAGCAGCCAAGTGACGGCTAACTATGGCTACACCTTC
>TRBJ1-5|TRBV7-8|NA|NA
CARSSNWDQPQHF
TGTGCCAGAAGCTCAAATTGGGATCAGCCCCAGCATTTT
>TRBJ2-7|TRBV7-9|NA|TRBD2
CASSPADWGSGSSYEQYF
TGTGCCAGCAGCCCCGCCGATTGGGGTAGCGGGAGTAGCTACGAGCAGTACTTC
>TRBJ2-3|TRBV7-8|NA|NA
CASSLRLSLSTDTQYF
TGTGCCAGCAGCTTGCGGTTGTCGCTGAGCACAGATACTCAGTATTTT
>TRBJ1-2|TRBV6-1|NA|NA
CASRVNYDYTF
TGTGCAAGCAGGGTTAACTATGACTACACCTTC
>TRBJ2-7|TRBV29-1|many|NA
CSVERTPYEQYF
TGCAGCGTTGAACGGACACCTTACGAGCAGTACTTC
>TRBJ2-1|TRBV7-3|NA|NA
CASSPKGGTYSEQSF
TGTGCCAGCAGCCCCAAAGGGGGGACCTACAGTGAGCAGTCCTTC
>TRBJ2-3|TRBV29-1|many|TRBD1
CSVEETGTDTQYF
TGCAGCGTTGAAGAGACAGGGACAGATACGCAGTATTTT
>TRBJ2-2|TRBV6-5|NA|NA
CGSSSRPPGLNTGELFF
TGTGGCAGCAGTTCCCGTCCCCCAGGGTTAAATACCGGGGAGCTGTTTTTT
>TRBJ1-1|TRBV7-9|few|NA
CASSRLGGTEAFF
TGTGCCAGCAGCCGTCTTGGGGGAACTGAAGCTTTCTTT
>TRBJ2-7|TRBV5-1|NA|NA
CASSFFRGRGAVDEQYF
TGCGCCAGCAGCTTTTTCCGGGGACGGGGGGCGGTCGACGAGCAGTACTTC
>TRBJ2-7|TRBV11-2|NA|TRBD2
CASSLSVGLAGGRYEQYF
TGTGCTAGCAGCTTATCCGTTGGACTAGCGGGAGGACGGTACGAGCAGTACTTC
>TRBJ1-5|TRBV9|few|NA
CASSADGNQPQHF
TGTGCCAGCAGCGCTGACGGGAATCAGCCCCAGCATTTT
>TRBJ1-5|TRBV6-5|NA|NA
CASMGVGIDTQHF
TGTGCCAGCATGGGAGTGGGTATAGATACGCAGCATTTT
>TRBJ2-7|TRBV20-1|once|TRBD1
CSAGTGGTYEQYF
TGCAGTGCCGGGACAGGTGGGACCTACGAGCAGTACTTC
>TRBJ2-3|TRBV4-1|NA|TRBD2
CTSSQGVGPSGSGTDTQYF
TGCACCAGCAGCCAAGGGGTTGGGCCTAGCGGGAGTGGCACAGATACGCAGTATTTT
>TRBJ1-2|TRBV7-9|many|NA
CASSLAAGNYGYTF
TGTGCCAGCAGCTTAGCGGCCGGGAACTATGGCTACACCTTC
>TRBJ2-5|TRBV29-1|NA|TRBD2
CCVSGRAVETQYF
TGCTGCGTTAGTGGGAGGGCCGTTGAGACCCAGTACTTC
>TRBJ2-7|TRBV7-9|many|TRBD1
CASSLVSRTGSYEQYF
TGTGCCAGCAGCTTAGTCTCTCGGACAGGGTCGTACGAGCAGTACTTC
>TRBJ1-1|TRBV12-3/TRBV12-4|NA|TRBD1
CVSSRGTSYEALF
TGTGTCAGCAGCAGGGGGACGTCTTATGAAGCTTTATTT
>TRBJ1-4|TRBV11-2|NA|NA
CVSSLEIGDEKLFF
TGTGTCAGCAGTTTAGAGATTGGGGACGAAAAACTGTTTTTT
>TRBJ2-7|TRBV25-1|few|NA
CASSELTRIEEGSEQYF
TGTGCCAGCAGTGAATTGACCCGGATAGAAGAGGGGAGCGAGCAGTACTTC
>TRBJ2-5|TRBV29-1|NA|TRBD2
CSVGGLAGDGTQYF
TGCAGTGTTGGAGGGCTAGCGGGAGACGGGACCCAGTACTTC
>TRBJ1-1|TRBV6-6|many|NA
CASGGHMNTEAFF
TGTGCCAGCGGGGGACACATGAACACTGAAGCTTTCTTT
>TRBJ2-1|TRBV6-5|NA|NA
CASSYSMGNTEQLF
TGTGCCAGCAGTTACTCGATGGGGAACACTGAGCAGTTATTC
>TRBJ2-3|TRBV11-2|NA|TRBD2
CACSPGTSVGDTQYF
TGTGCCTGCAGCCCCGGGACTAGCGTTGGGGATACACAGTATTTT
>TRBJ2-1|TRBV29-1|many|NA
CSGLTGKKFF
TGCAGCGGGTTAACAGGGAAGAAGTTCTTC
>TRBJ2-6|TRBV6-2/TRBV6-3|many|NA
CASRLSGANVLTF
TGTGCCAGCAGACTCTCTGGGGCCAACGTCCTGACTTTC
>TRBJ2-5|TRBV6-1|once|NA
CASTWGIQETQYF
TGTGCCAGCACCTGGGGGATCCAAGAGACCCAGTACTTC
>TRBJ2-5|TRBV12-3/TRBV12-4|NA|NA
CASSRTTKETKYF
TGTGCCAGCAGCCGTACTACAAAGGAGACCAAGTACTTC
>TRBJ2-2|TRBV29-1|many|NA
CAGTANTGELFF
TGCGCGGGTACAGCGAACACCGGGGAGCTGTTTTTT
>TRBJ2-1|TRBV14|NA|NA
CASSPYPRGVQFF
TGTGCCAGCAGCCCCTACCCCCGGGGCGTACAGTTCTTC
>TRBJ2-7|TRBV6-1|NA|NA
CASNEGSGHEHYF
TGTGCCAGCAATGAGGGCTCGGGCCACGAGCATTACTTC
>TRBJ1-3|TRBV11-2|NA|NA
CASAQGTGNTVYF
TGTGCCTCAGCCCAGGGTACTGGAAACACCGTATATTTT
>TRBJ1-1|TRBV6-5|NA|TRBD1
CAISYARDRAPKAFF
TGTGCCATCAGTTACGCGCGGGACAGGGCCCCAAAAGCTTTCTTT
>TRBJ2-1|TRBV6-1|NA|TRBD2
CATREKAGGTNEQFF
TGTGCCACCAGGGAGAAGGCGGGAGGTACGAATGAGCAGTTCTTC
>TRBJ2-7|TRBV10-2|NA|TRBD1
CTSSELRVRGLYEQYF
TGCACCAGCAGTGAGCTACGGGTCAGGGGGCTATACGAGCAGTACTTC
>TRBJ1-2|TRBV7-9|NA|NA
CTSSLAPTGQEDGYTF
TGTACCAGCAGCTTAGCCCCTACAGGGCAAGAGGATGGCTACACCTTC
>TRBJ1-1|TRBV29-1|NA|NA
CGVGKGMNTEAFF
TGCGGTGTTGGAAAGGGAATGAACACTGAAGCTTTCTTT
>TRBJ2-1|TRBV11-2|NA|NA
CDGSTAGPGNEQFF
TGTGACGGCAGTACAGCGGGCCCTGGGAATGAGCAGTTCTTC
>TRBJ2-7|TRBV7-9|NA|TRBD1
CASSPTGGGYEQYF
TGTGCCAGCAGCCCCACAGGGGGCGGGTACGAGCAGTACTTC
>TRBJ1-2|TRBV6-6|many|NA
CASGTIEGYGYTF
TGTGCCAGCGGGACTATCGAGGGTTATGGCTACACCTTC
>TRBJ2-6|TRBV10-2|NA|NA
CASMGVEGSGANVLTF
TGCGCCAGCATGGGGGTTGAAGGGTCTGGGGCCAACGTCCTGACTTTC
>TRBJ2-2|TRBV12-3/TRBV12-4|once|TRBD2
CDSSTPLLARDTGELFF
TGTGATAGCAGCACCCCTTTACTAGCGAGAGATACCGGGGAGCTGTTTTTT
>TRBJ2-6|TRBV6-5|NA|NA
CASSLWTVMTAGANVLTF
TGTGCCAGCAGTCTGTGGACAGTGATGACAGCTGGGGCCAACGTCCTGACTTTC
>TRBJ2-7|TRBV6-1|NA|NA
CASSVGPSGEQQF
TGCGCCAGCAGTGTAGGGCCCTCAGGCGAGCAGCAATTC
>TRBJ2-3|TRBV6-5|NA|TRBD1
CASSYRDRSTDMQYF
TGTGCCAGCAGTTACCGGGACAGGTCCACAGATATGCAATATTTT
>TRBJ2-1|TRBV4-2|NA|TRBD2
CASSRGRGVYNKQFF
TGTGCCAGCAGCCGGGGACGGGGGGTATACAATAAGCAGTTCTTC
>TRBJ1-6|TRBV6-6|NA|NA
CASSPGNSPLYF
TGTGCCAGCAGCCCAGGGAATTCACCCCTCTACTTT
>TRBJ2-1|TRBV11-2|NA|NA
CASSINDAYEQSF
TGTGCCAGCAGCATAAATGATGCCTACGAGCAGTCCTTC